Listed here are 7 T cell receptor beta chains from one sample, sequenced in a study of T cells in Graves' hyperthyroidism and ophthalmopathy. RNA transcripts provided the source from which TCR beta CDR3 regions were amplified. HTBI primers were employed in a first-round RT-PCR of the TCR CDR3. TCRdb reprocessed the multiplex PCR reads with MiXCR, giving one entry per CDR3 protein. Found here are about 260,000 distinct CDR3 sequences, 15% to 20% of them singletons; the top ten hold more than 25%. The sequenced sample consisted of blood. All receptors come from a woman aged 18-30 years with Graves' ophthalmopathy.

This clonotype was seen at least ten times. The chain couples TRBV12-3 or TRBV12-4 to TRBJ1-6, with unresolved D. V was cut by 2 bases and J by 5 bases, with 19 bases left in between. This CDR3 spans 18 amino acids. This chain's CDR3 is CASSLWARGLANNSPLHF. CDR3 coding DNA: TGTGCCAGCAGTTTATGGGCTCGCGGGCTAGCAAATAATTCACCCCTCCACTTT.

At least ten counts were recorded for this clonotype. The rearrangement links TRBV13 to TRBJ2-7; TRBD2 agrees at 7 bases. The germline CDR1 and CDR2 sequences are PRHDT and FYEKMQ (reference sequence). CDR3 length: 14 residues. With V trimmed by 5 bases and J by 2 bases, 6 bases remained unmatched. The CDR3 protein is CASSPTGLTYEQYF. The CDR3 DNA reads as TGTGCCAGCAGCCCTACGGGACTAACCTACGAGCAGTACTTC.

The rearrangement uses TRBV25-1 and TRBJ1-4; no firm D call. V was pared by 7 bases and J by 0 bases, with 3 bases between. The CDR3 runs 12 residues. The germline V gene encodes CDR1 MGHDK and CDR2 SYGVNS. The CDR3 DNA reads TGTGCCAGCACCTCAACTAATGAAAAACTGTTTTTT. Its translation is CASTSTNEKLFF.

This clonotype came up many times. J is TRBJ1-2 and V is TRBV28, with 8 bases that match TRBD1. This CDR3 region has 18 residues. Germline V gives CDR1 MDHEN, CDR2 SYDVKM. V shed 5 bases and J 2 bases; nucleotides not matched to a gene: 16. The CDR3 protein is CASSLLSFDRGLNYGYTF. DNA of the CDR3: TGTGCCAGCAGTCTACTATCATTCGACAGGGGATTAAACTATGGCTACACCTTC.

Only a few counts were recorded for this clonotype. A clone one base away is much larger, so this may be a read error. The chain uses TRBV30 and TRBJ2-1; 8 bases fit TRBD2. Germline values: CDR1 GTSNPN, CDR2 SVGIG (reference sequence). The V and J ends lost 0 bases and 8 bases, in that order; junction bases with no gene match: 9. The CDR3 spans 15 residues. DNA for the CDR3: TGTGCCTGGAGTGTACCGGGGGGGCGGGCCGATGAGCAGTTCTTC. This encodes CAWSVPGGRADEQFF.

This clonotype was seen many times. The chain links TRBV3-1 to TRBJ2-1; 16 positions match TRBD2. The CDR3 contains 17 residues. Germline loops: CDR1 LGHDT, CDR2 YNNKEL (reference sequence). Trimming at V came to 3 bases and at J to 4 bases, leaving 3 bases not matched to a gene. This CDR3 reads CASSQGLAGGPYNEQFF. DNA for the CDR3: TGTGCCAGCAGCCAGGGACTAGCGGGGGGGCCGTACAATGAGCAGTTCTTC.

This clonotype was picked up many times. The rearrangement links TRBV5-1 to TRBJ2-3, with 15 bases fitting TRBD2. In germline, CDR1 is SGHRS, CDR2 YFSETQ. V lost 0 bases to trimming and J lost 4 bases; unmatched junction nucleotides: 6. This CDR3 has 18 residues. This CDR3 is CASSLALGLAGGADTQYF. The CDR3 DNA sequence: TGCGCCAGCAGCTTGGCCTTAGGACTAGCGGGGGGGGCAGATACGCAGTATTTT.